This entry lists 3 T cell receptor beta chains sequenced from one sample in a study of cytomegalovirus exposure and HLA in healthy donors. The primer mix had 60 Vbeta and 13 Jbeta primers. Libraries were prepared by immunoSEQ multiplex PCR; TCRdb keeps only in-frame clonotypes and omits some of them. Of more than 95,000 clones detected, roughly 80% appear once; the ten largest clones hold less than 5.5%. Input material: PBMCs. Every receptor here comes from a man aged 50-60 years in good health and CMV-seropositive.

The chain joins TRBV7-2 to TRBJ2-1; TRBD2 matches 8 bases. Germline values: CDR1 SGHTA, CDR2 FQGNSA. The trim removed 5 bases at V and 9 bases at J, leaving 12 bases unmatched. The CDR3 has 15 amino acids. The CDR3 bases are TGTGCCAGCAGCCCGTCCGGGAGGGCCGAGGGTGAGCAGTTCTTC. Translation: CASSPSGRAEGEQFF.

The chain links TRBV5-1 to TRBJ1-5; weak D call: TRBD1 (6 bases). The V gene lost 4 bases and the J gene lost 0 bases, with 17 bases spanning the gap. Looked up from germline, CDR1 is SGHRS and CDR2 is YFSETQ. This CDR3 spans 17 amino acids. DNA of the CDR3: TGCGCCAGCAGCCCTAATCGGACAGCCCCTAGCAATCAGCCCCAGCATTTT. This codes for CASSPNRTAPSNQPQHF.

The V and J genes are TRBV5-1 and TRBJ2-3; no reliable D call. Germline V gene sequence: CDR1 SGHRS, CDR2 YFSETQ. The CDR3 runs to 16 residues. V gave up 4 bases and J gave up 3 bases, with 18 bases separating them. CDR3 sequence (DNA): TGCGCCAGCAGCGTTTCCGTTGTCGGCGGAACAGATACGCAGTATTTT. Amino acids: CASSVSVVGGTDTQYF.